This T cell receptor beta chain originates from a study of OX40 agonist ivuxolimab in advanced cancers. Overall study context: The mean age was approximately 60 years, ranging from about 20 to 90, with around four fifths of participants male. There were three patients with partial responses, one having hepatocellular carcinoma and two cutaneous melanoma.

Assay: immunoSEQ multiplex PCR; the TCRdb copy retains only in-frame clones and omits some. The data show tens of thousands of clones, 83% seen once. Trimming removed 5 bases at V and 3 bases at J, with 13 bases between. CDR3 length equals 14 residues. Per the germline V gene, CDR1 is SGHTA and CDR2 is FQGNSA. The receptor was derived from an adult with an advanced solid tumor such as melanoma, head and neck, liver or kidney cancer. Source: CD4+ or CD8+ T cells sorted from blood, taken in a trial of the OX40 agonist ivuxolimab. V and J are TRBV7-2 and TRBJ1-2, with D uncertain. This chain's CDR3 is CASSPKTVYYGYTF. DNA for the CDR3: TGTGCCAGCAGCCCCAAGACGGTCTACTATGGCTACACCTTC.